This T cell receptor (beta chain) was captured by sequencing in a study of blood T cell repertoires in COVID-19. Study summary: Both acute and convalescent COVID-19 samples were obtained from the United States, Italy and Spain. The analysed material was cDNA or gDNA that came from T cells, B-cell-depleted T cells, or PBMCs.

Data came from immunoSEQ multiplex PCR; TCRdb stores just in-frame clones and leaves some out. The table has 150,000 to 200,000 clones, about three quarters seen once. Specimen: peripheral blood. This clonotype originated in a man aged 70-80 years with acute or convalescent COVID-19.

The CDR3 DNA follows: TGTGCCAGCAGCGCTGGTGGCGGAGGCTCTGGGGCCAACGTCCTGACTTTC. It specifies CASSAGGGGSGANVLTF. The J gene is TRBJ2-6, the V gene TRBV11-2; tentative D call: TRBD2 (5 bases). The germline CDR1 and CDR2 sequences are SGHAT and FQNNGV. The CDR3 extends over 17 amino acids. V shed 5 bases and J shed 0 bases, with 14 bases lying between them.